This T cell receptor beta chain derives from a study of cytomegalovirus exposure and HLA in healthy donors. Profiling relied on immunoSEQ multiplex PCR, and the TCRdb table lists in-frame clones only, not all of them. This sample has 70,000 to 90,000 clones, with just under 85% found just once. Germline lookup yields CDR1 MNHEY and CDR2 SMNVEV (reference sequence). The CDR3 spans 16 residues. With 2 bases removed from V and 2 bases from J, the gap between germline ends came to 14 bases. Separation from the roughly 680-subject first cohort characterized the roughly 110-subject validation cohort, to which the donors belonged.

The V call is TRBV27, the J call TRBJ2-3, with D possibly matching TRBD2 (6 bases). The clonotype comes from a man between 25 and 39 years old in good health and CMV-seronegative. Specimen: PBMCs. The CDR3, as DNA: TGTGCCAGCAGTTTAAGTCCAGGAGGGGTCACAGATACGCAGTATTTT. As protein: CASSLSPGGVTDTQYF.